This T cell receptor (beta chain) stems from a study of OX40 agonist ivuxolimab in advanced cancers. Study-wide findings and caveats: At 0.1 to 3.0 mg/kg, clonal expansion of CD4+ and CD8+ blood T cells had occurred by week 6.

Produced via immunoSEQ multiplex PCR; TCRdb's table is partial and in-frame only. Of about 94,000 clones listed, nearly 90% are singletons. Losses at the gene ends were 1 base for V and 5 bases for J; bases not matched to a gene: 11. From germline, CDR1 is SGHAT and CDR2 FQNNGV. The CDR3 sequence is 19 residues long. In the case of this clone: Its antigen remains unidentified.

The sequence was collected from an adult with an advanced solid tumor such as melanoma, head and neck, liver or kidney cancer. The sequencing here drew on CD4+ or CD8+ T cells sorted from blood, taken in a trial of the OX40 agonist ivuxolimab. The gene calls are TRBV11-2 and TRBJ2-5; 15 nucleotides align to TRBD2. The CDR3 nucleotides read TGTGCCAGCAGCTTAGCGGGCCCGGGACTAGCGGGGGGTAGTGAGACCCAGTACTTC. It translates to CASSLAGPGLAGGSETQYF. Looking up the rest from reference TRBV11-2 and TRBJ2-5 gives the full variable domain: EAGVAQSPRYKIIEKRQSVAFWCNPISGHATLYWYQQILGQGPKLLIQFQNNGVVDDSQLPKDRFSAERLKGVDSTLKIQPAKLEDSAVYLCASSLAGPGLAGGSETQYFGPGTRLLVL.